Listed below are T cell receptor beta chains from one sample, sequenced in a study of PD-1 blockade in classical Hodgkin lymphoma. The protocol was immunoSEQ multiplex PCR, while the TCRdb copy is restricted to in-frame clones and leaves out a portion. This table holds 15,000 to 20,000 clones, roughly 80% found once. The sequencing used peripheral blood mononuclear cells (PBMCs), collected at baseline. All receptors derive from a human donor with classical Hodgkin lymphoma. CDR3s include the opening cysteine and the closing phenylalanine or tryptophan. D genes are given only for firm matches. Only some rows state a clone size, as once, few, many or a class for expanded clones.

once	TRBV27	TRBJ1-2	.	TGTGCCAGCAGGGGCTACACAGGGTCCGGGAGGGGGACTAACTATGGCTACACCTTC	CASRGYTGSGRGTNYGYTF
few	TRBV28	TRBJ1-2	.	TGTGCCAGCAGTCCCCGGACAGACGGCTACACCTTC	CASSPRTDGYTF
.	TRBV28	TRBJ2-7	TRBD2	TGTGCCAGCAGTCTTCCCAGCGGGGGCGGCTACGAGCAGTACTTC	CASSLPSGGGYEQYF
.	TRBV19	TRBJ2-7	TRBD1	TGTGCCACTAGGACAGGGGGCTACGAGCAGTACTTC	CATRTGGYEQYF
.	TRBV7-9	TRBJ1-5	.	TGTGCCAGCAGCTCGTGGGTTTCGGGGGAGAATAGCAATCAGCCCCAGCATTTT	CASSSWVSGENSNQPQHF
.	TRBV7-2	TRBJ1-2	TRBD1	TGTGCCAGCATCCCCCGGGACAGGGGGGCGCTTCCCCACTATGGCTACACCTTC	CASIPRDRGALPHYGYTF
.	TRBV5-6	TRBJ1-3	.	TGTGCCAGCAGCTTGGCTCGGACACCCTCTGGAAACACCATATATTTT	CASSLARTPSGNTIYF
.	TRBV19	TRBJ1-2	.	TGTGCCAGTACACCTGGGAGTTCCCTTGGCTACACCTTC	CASTPGSSLGYTF
.	TRBV5-6	TRBJ2-1	.	TGTGCCAGCAGCTGGGGCGGGACGGCGGAAGAGCAGTTCTTC	CASSWGGTAEEQFF
.	TRBV28	TRBJ1-2	TRBD1	TGTGCCAGCAGTTTCGGGACAGACTATGGCTACACCTTC	CASSFGTDYGYTF
.	TRBV11-2	TRBJ2-5	TRBD2	TGTGCCAGCAGCTACGGGACTAGACAAGAGACCCAGTACTTC	CASSYGTRQETQYF
.	TRBV6-5	TRBJ2-2	.	TGTGCCAGCAGTTCCGGACAGCATCACACCGGGGAGCTGTTTTTT	CASSSGQHHTGELFF
.	TRBV19	TRBJ1-2	.	TGTGCCAGTAGTAAGGTCAGTTACTATGGCTACACCTTC	CASSKVSYYGYTF
once	TRBV7-9	TRBJ1-2	.	TGTGCCAGCAGCTCTCATACAGGAGGGGGCTACACCTTC	CASSSHTGGGYTF
once	TRBV19	TRBJ1-2	TRBD1	TGTGCCAGTAGTACCTGGGACAGGGGGCTGTATGGCTACACCTTC	CASSTWDRGLYGYTF
.	TRBV7-2	TRBJ2-5	.	TGTGCCAGCAGCTTAATGGTAGGGGAGACCCAGTACTTC	CASSLMVGETQYF
.	TRBV11-2	TRBJ1-1	TRBD1	TGTGCCAGCAGCAACGGGACAGGGATCATGAACACTGAAGCTTTCTTT	CASSNGTGIMNTEAFF
.	TRBV4-3	TRBJ2-7	.	TGCGCCAGCAGCCAAGATCTGACTGCAGCCTACGAGCAGTACTTC	CASSQDLTAAYEQYF
.	TRBV28	TRBJ1-6	.	TGTGCCAGCAGTACGCAGGGTTATAATTCACCCCTCCACTTT	CASSTQGYNSPLHF
.	TRBV11-2	TRBJ1-5	.	TGTGCCAGCAGCTCTGGGGGAGAGGGACAGCCCCAGCATTTT	CASSSGGEGQPQHF
.	TRBV11-2	TRBJ1-4	.	TGTGCCAGCACCCCAAATACCGGTAGGGGAGAAAAACTGTTTTTT	CASTPNTGRGEKLFF
.	TRBV6-1	TRBJ2-1	TRBD2	TGTGCCAGCAGTGAACAAGCTAGCGGGGGGGGTACTGAGCAGTTCTTC	CASSEQASGGGTEQFF
.	TRBV7-2	TRBJ2-3	TRBD1	TGTGCGCAGCAACCGTTCTTGACAGGGGGGGGCACGCAGTATTTT	CAQQPFLTGGGTQYF
.	TRBV7-9	TRBJ1-1	.	TGTGCCAGCAGCTTACAGGGCGGATACACTGAAGCTTTCTTT	CASSLQGGYTEAFF
.	TRBV20-1	TRBJ2-7	.	TGCAGTGCTGGACTTGGCGGCGAGCAGTACTTC	CSAGLGGEQYF
.	TRBV6-1	TRBJ2-2	TRBD1	TGTGCCAGCATCCGGACAGGGGGAAGTACCGGGGAGCTGTTTTTT	CASIRTGGSTGELFF
.	TRBV28	TRBJ1-2	.	TGTGCCAGCACCAGGATTAACTATGGCTACACCTTC	CASTRINYGYTF
.	TRBV5-1	TRBJ2-7	.	TGCGCCAGCAGCTTTGGACAGAGGTACGAGCAGTACTTC	CASSFGQRYEQYF
once	TRBV28	TRBJ2-3	.	TGTGCCAGCAGGACATTAGATACGCAGTATTTT	CASRTLDTQYF
.	TRBV11-2	TRBJ1-3	.	TGTGCCAGCAGCTTAGGGGGCACAGGGCACGGAAACACCATATATTTT	CASSLGGTGHGNTIYF
.	TRBV7-6	TRBJ1-2	TRBD1	TGTGCCAGCAGCTTAGCACAGGGGCGCGGCTACACCTTC	CASSLAQGRGYTF
.	TRBV6-1	TRBJ1-1	.	TGTGCCAGCAGTGAAGCGCCATGGGGGGCGGTGCGGGCTTTCTTT	CASSEAPWGAVRAFF
.	TRBV11-3	TRBJ2-3	.	TGTGCCAGCAGCATGGACCCAGATACGCAGTATTTT	CASSMDPDTQYF
few	TRBV27	TRBJ2-3	.	TGTGCCAGCATCCCTTTTGGGAGATCTAGCACAGATACGCAGTATTTT	CASIPFGRSSTDTQYF
.	TRBV7-2	TRBJ2-7	TRBD1	TGTGCCAGCAGCCCGTCGAGGACAGGGGGAGGCGAGCAGTACTTC	CASSPSRTGGGEQYF
.	TRBV5-6	TRBJ2-7	.	TGTGCCAGCAGCTTGCCCAGGGGTTACGAGCAGTACTTC	CASSLPRGYEQYF
.	TRBV4-2	TRBJ2-3	.	TGTGCCAGCAGCCCAGACATCAACCCTACGCAGTATTTT	CASSPDINPTQYF
.	TRBV4-1	TRBJ2-1	TRBD2	TGCGCCAGCAGCCCGCGGGGGGACGGCGGCGATGAGCAGTTCTTC	CASSPRGDGGDEQFF
.	TRBV5-1	TRBJ1-1	.	TGCGCCAGCAGCTTGTCGGGGGGTCAAAACACTGAAGCTTTCTTT	CASSLSGGQNTEAFF
.	TRBV15	TRBJ1-1	TRBD1	TGTGCCACCAGCAGGGACAGGAAATTTGGCACTGAAGCTTTCTTT	CATSRDRKFGTEAFF
.	TRBV27	TRBJ1-1	.	TGTGCCAGCAGTTTGATTGGGGGGTGGAACACTGAAGCTTTCTTT	CASSLIGGWNTEAFF
few	TRBV11-2	TRBJ2-3	.	TGTGCCAGCAGCTTAGAACCACAAAATACGCAGTATTTT	CASSLEPQNTQYF
.	TRBV28	TRBJ2-7	TRBD2	TGTGCCAGCAGCTCCACTAGCGGGGTACACGAGCAGTACTTC	CASSSTSGVHEQYF